The entry below describes one TCR beta chain. The entry originates in a study of shared T cell receptors in the human thymus. With 0 bases removed from V and 6 bases from J, the gap between germline ends came to 15 bases. Germline V lookup: CDR1 KGHSH, CDR2 LQKENI. The CDR3 sequence is 16 residues long. Generated by immunoSEQ multiplex PCR, the TCRdb table keeps only in-frame clones and is missing some. This table holds approximately 660,000 clones, over 75% found once. This same sample was also part of a study on human thymus T cells. That paper notes: In corrective heart surgery, resections were taken, and these provided the thymus tissue. Unrelated individuals reportedly shared highly overlapping thymic TCR repertoires.

This TCR came from a boy in the first two years of life with a congenital heart defect. The sequencing input was thymocytes. V and J are TRBV18 and TRBJ1-5; D ambiguous. CDR3 loop: CASSPPGEVYSQPQHF. For the CDR3, the DNA is TGTGCCAGCTCACCACCCGGGGAAGTGTACAGTCAGCCCCAGCATTTT.